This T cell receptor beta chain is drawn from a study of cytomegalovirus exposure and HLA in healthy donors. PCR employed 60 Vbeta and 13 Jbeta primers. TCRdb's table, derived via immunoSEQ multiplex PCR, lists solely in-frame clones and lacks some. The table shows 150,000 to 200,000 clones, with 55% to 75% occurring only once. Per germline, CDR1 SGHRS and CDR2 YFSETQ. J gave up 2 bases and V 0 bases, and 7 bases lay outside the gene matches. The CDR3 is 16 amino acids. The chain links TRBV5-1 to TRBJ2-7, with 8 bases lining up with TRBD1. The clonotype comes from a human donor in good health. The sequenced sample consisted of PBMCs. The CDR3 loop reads CASSLGPGQDTYEQYF. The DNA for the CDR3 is TGCGCCAGCAGCTTGGGGCCGGGACAGGACACCTACGAGCAGTACTTC.